This record looks at one T cell receptor (beta chain) sequence and its context. Its antigen is undetermined. Germline V gives CDR1 SGHRS, CDR2 YFSETQ. V dropped 0 bases and J dropped 5; count of bases not matched to a gene: 10. This CDR3 is built from 17 residues. These data come from a study of OX40 agonist ivuxolimab in advanced cancers. Study-wide context: Three patients responded partially, comprising one with hepatocellular carcinoma and two with cutaneous melanoma. General observations from the study: Certain nonresponders additionally had low normalized T-cell clonal expansion. In the 0.1 to 3.0 mg/kg range, CD4+ and CD8+ blood T cells had expanded clonally by week 6.

The method was immunoSEQ multiplex PCR; TCRdb's version includes in-frame clones alone and lacks a portion of them. The sample holds roughly 98,000 clones; 70% to 85% are singletons and the top ten take roughly 1.6%. The chain links TRBV5-1 to TRBJ1-1; 10 bases map to TRBD1. This receptor was obtained from an adult with an advanced solid tumor such as melanoma, head and neck, liver or kidney cancer. The sample was CD4+ or CD8+ T cells sorted from blood, taken in a trial of the OX40 agonist ivuxolimab. The CDR3 is CASSLGARQGARTEAFF. The CDR3 DNA reads as TGCGCCAGCAGCTTGGGGGCCCGACAGGGGGCGCGGACTGAAGCTTTCTTT.